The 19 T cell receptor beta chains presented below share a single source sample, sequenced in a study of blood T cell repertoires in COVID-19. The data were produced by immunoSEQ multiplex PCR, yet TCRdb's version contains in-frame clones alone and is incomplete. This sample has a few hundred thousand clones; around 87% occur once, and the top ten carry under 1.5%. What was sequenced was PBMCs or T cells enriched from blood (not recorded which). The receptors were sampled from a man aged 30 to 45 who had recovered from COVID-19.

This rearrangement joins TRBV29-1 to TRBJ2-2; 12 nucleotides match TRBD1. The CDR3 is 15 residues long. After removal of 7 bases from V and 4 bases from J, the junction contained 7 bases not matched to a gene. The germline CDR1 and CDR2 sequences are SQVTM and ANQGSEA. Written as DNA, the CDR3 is TGCAGCGGCACCCGGGGACAGGGGGCCACCGGGGAGCTGTTTTTT. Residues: CSGTRGQGATGELFF.

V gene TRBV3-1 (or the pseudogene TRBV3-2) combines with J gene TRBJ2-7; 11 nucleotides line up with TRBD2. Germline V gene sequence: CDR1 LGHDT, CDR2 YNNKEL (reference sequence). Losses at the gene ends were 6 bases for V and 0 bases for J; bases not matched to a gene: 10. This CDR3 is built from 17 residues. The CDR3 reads CASSSTSGGWGSYEQYF. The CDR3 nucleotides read TGTGCCAGCAGTTCTACTAGCGGGGGTTGGGGCTCCTACGAGCAGTACTTC.

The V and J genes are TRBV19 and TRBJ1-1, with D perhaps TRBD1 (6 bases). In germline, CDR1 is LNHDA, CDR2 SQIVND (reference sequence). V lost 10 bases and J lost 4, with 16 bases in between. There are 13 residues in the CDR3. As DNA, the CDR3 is TGTGCCACGAAGACAGGTCTAGGCACTGAAGCTTTCTTT. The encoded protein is CATKTGLGTEAFF.

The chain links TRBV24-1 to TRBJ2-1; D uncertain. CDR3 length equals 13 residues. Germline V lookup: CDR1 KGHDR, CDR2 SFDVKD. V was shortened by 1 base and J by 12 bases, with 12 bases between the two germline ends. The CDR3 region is CATSDFDGEPQFF. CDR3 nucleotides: TGTGCCACCAGTGATTTTGACGGAGAGCCGCAGTTCTTC.

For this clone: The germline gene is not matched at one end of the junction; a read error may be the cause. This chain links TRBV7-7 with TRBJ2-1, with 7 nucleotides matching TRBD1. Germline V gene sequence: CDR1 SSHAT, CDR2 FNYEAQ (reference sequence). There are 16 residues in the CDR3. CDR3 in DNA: TGTGCTAGCAGCCCGGACGGGACAGTGGTCTACAATGAGCAGTTCTTC. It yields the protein CASSPDGTVVYNEQFF.

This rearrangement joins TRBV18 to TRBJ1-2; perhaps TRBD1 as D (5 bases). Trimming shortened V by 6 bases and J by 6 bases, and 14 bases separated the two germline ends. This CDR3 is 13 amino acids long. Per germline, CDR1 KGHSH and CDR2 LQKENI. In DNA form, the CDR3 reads TGTGCCAGCTCTACGCGGGGCGGAGATGGCTACACCTTC. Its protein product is CASSTRGGDGYTF.

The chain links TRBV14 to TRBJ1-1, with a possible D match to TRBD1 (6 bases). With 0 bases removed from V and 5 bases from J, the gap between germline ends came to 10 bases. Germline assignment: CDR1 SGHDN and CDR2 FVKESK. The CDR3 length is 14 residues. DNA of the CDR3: TGTGCCAGCAGCCAAGAGGGGGCGCGTACTGAAGCTTTCTTT. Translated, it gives CASSQEGARTEAFF.

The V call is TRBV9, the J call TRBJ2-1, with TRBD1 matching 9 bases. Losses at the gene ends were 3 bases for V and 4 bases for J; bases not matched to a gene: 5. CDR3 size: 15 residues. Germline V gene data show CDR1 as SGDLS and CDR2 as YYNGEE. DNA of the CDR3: TGTGCCAGCAGCGGGGGACAGGGACCGTACAATGAGCAGTTCTTC. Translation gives CASSGGQGPYNEQFF.

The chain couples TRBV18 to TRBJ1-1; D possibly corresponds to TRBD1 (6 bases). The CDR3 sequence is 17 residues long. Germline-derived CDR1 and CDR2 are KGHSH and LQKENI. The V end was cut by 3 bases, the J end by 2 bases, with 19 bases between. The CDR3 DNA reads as TGTGCCAGCTCACCCCAAACGAAGACAGGAACAAACACTGAAGCTTTCTTT. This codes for CASSPQTKTGTNTEAFF. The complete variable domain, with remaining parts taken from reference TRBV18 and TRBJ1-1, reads NAGVMQNPRHLVRRRGQEARLRCSPMKGHSHVYWYRQLPEEGLKFMVYLQKENIIDESGMPKERFSAEFPKEGPSILRIQQVVRGDSAAYFCASSPQTKTGTNTEAFFGQGTRLTVV.

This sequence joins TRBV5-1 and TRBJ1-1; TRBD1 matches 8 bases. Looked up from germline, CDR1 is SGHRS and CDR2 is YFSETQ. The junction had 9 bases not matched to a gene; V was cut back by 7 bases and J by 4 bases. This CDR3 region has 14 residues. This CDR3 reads CASRKTGVATEAFF. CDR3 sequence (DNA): TGCGCCAGCCGAAAGACAGGGGTGGCCACTGAAGCTTTCTTT. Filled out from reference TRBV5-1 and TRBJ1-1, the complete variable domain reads KAGVTQTPRYLIKTRGQQVTLSCSPISGHRSVSWYQQTPGQGLQFLFEYFSETQRNKGNFPGRFSGRQFSNSRSEMNVSTLELGDSALYLCASRKTGVATEAFFGQGTRLTVV.

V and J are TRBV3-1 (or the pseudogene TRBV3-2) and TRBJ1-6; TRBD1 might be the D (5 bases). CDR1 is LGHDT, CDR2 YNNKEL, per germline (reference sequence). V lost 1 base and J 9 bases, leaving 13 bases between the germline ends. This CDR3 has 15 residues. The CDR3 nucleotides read TGTGCCAGCAGCCAAGTCAGGGCTTCAGGTTCACCCCTCCACTTT. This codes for CASSQVRASGSPLHF.

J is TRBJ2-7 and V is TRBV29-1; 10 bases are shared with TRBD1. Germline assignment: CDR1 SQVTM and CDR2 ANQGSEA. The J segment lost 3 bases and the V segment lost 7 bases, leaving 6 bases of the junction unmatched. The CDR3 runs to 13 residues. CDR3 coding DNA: TGCAGCGCCCAGGACAGGGGGTACTACGAGCAGTACTTC. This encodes CSAQDRGYYEQYF.

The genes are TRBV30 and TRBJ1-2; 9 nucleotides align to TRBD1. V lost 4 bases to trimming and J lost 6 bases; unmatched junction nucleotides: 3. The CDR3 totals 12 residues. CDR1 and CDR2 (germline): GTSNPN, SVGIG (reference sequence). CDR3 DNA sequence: TGTGCCTGGACCTACAGGGGGCATGGCTACACCTTC. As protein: CAWTYRGHGYTF.

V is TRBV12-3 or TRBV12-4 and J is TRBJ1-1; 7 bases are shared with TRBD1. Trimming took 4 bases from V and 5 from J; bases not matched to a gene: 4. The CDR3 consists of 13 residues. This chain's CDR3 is CASSYRGGTEAFF. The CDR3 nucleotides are TGTGCCAGCAGTTACAGGGGCGGGACTGAAGCTTTCTTT.

The CDR3 protein is CASSPIAGWAFF. In nucleotides, the CDR3 is TGTGCCAGCAGCCCTATTGCAGGGTGGGCTTTCTTT. The chain links TRBV7-6 to TRBJ1-1; D is possibly TRBD1 (5 bases). The CDR3 totals 12 residues. V lost 5 bases and J 11 bases, leaving 15 bases between the germline ends. Germline-derived CDR1 and CDR2 are SGHVS and FNYEAQ.

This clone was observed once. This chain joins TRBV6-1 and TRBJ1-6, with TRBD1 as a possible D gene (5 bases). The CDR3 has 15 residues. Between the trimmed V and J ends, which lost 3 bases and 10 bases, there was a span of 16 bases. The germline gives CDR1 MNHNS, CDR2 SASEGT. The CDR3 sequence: CASSDWTPAGSPLHF. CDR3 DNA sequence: TGTGCCAGCAGTGATTGGACACCCGCAGGCTCACCCCTCCACTTT.

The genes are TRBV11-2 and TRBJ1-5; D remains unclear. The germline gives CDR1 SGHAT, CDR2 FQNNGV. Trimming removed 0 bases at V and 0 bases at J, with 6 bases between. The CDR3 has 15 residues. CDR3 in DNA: TGTGCCAGCAGCTTAGATAGCGGTAGCAATCAGCCCCAGCATTTT. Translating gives CASSLDSGSNQPQHF.

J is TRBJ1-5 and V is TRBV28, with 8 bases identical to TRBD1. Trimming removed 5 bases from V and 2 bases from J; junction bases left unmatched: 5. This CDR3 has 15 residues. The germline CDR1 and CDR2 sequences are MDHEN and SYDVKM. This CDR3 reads CASSRQGPGNQPQHF. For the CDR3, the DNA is TGTGCCAGCAGTCGACAGGGGCCCGGCAATCAGCCCCAGCATTTT.

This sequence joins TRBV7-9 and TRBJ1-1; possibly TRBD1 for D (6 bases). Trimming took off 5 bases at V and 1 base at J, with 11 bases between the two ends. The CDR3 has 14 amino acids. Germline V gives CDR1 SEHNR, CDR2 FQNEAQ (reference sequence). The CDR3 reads CASSRRTENTEAFF. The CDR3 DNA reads TGTGCCAGCAGCCGGAGGACAGAGAACACTGAAGCTTTCTTT.